Below, 17 T cell receptor beta chains from the same sample are listed, as sequenced in a study of T cell responses to AZD1222 COVID-19 vaccine. Assay used: immunoSEQ multiplex PCR; TCRdb lists only in-frame clones, some missing. The table includes 130,000 to 150,000 clones, roughly 89% detected once. The material sequenced was peripheral blood, taken 28 days after the second AZD1222 dose. The source is an adult who received the AZD1222 COVID-19 vaccine.

The CDR3 DNA reads TGTGCCAGCAGTTTCAGCACAGATACGCAGTATTTT. It is translated as CASSFSTDTQYF. V usage is TRBV12-3 or TRBV12-4 and J usage is TRBJ2-3; no firm D call. The CDR3 has 12 amino acids. V lost 3 bases, J lost 0 bases, and 1 base lay in between.

The rearrangement links TRBV6-2 or TRBV6-3 to TRBJ2-1; D possibly corresponds to TRBD2 (6 bases). The CDR3 covers 15 residues. The germline V gene encodes CDR1 MNHEY and CDR2 SVGEGT. V dropped 5 bases and J dropped 0 bases, with 11 bases sitting between them. Here the CDR3 reads CASSRLGSSYNEQFF. The CDR3 bases are TGTGCCAGCAGTAGACTAGGGAGCTCCTACAATGAGCAGTTCTTC.

The rearrangement links TRBV5-4 to TRBJ1-1, with TRBD1 as a possible D gene (6 bases). This CDR3 spans 17 amino acids. In germline, CDR1 is SGHNT, CDR2 YYREEE (reference sequence). V shed 4 bases and J shed 0 bases, with 19 bases lying between them. The CDR3 loop reads CASSPNLDSPVNTEAFF. The CDR3 coding sequence is TGTGCCAGCAGCCCAAACCTGGACAGCCCAGTGAACACTGAAGCTTTCTTT. The whole variable domain, remainder taken from reference TRBV5-4 and TRBJ1-1, is ETGVTQSPTHLIKTRGQQVTLRCSSQSGHNTVSWYQQALGQGPQFIFQYYREEENGRGNFPPRFSGLQFPNYSSELNVNALELDDSALYLCASSPNLDSPVNTEAFFGQGTRLTVV.

The rearrangement uses TRBV9 and TRBJ2-3; tentatively, D is TRBD1 (5 bases). Looked up from germline, CDR1 is SGDLS and CDR2 is YYNGEE. V lost 0 bases to trimming and J lost 0 bases, with 11 bases between them. The CDR3 length is 16 residues. The CDR3 nucleotides read TGTGCCAGCAGCGTAGGGGGCGGCATCAGCACAGATACGCAGTATTTT. Its protein product is CASSVGGGISTDTQYF.

The rearrangement links TRBV19 to TRBJ1-2, with 7 bases aligning to TRBD1. The V gene end was trimmed by 6 bases and the J gene end by 4 bases; junction bases not matched to a gene: 2. The germline gives CDR1 LNHDA, CDR2 SQIVND (reference sequence). The CDR3 loop spans 12 amino acids. The CDR3 region is CASSGTAYGYTF. The CDR3 nucleotides read TGTGCCAGTAGCGGGACAGCCTATGGCTACACCTTC. The variable domain in full, completed from reference TRBV19 and TRBJ1-2, reads DGGITQSPKYLFRKEGQNVTLSCEQNLNHDAMYWYRQDPGQGLRLIYYSQIVNDFQKGDIAEGYSVSREKKESFPLTVTSAQKNPTAFYLCASSGTAYGYTFGSGTRLTVV.

The chain couples TRBV7-9 to TRBJ1-5; 7 nucleotides line up with TRBD1. CDR1 is SEHNR, CDR2 FQNEAQ, per germline (reference sequence). This CDR3 is built from 16 residues. The V and J ends lost 0 bases and 5 bases, in that order; junction bases with no gene match: 7. The CDR3 DNA is TGTGCCAGCAGCTTAGCGTTAGGGGGCAAGGATCAGCCCCAGCATTTT. As protein: CASSLALGGKDQPQHF.

The rearrangement uses TRBV5-6 and TRBJ2-7; D perhaps matches TRBD2 (6 bases). The germline V gene encodes CDR1 SGHDT and CDR2 YYEEEE. The CDR3 totals 15 residues. Trimming removed 0 bases at V and 1 base at J, with 11 bases between. CDR3 sequence (DNA): TGTGCCAGCAGCTTGGGCAGCGGGCCATCCTACGAGCAGTACTTC. It translates to CASSLGSGPSYEQYF.

This clone has more than one count but fewer than ten. The rearrangement links TRBV18 to TRBJ1-1; D is ambiguous. The germline CDR1 and CDR2 sequences are KGHSH and LQKENI. This CDR3 region has 15 residues. V was clipped by 0 bases and J by 6 bases, with 14 bases between them. The DNA of the CDR3 is TGTGCCAGCTCACCACCGTTACCGGGTGGGCCTGAAGCTTTCTTT. It encodes CASSPPLPGGPEAFF. Using reference TRBV18 and TRBJ1-1 for the parts outside the CDR3, the full variable domain is NAGVMQNPRHLVRRRGQEARLRCSPMKGHSHVYWYRQLPEEGLKFMVYLQKENIIDESGMPKERFSAEFPKEGPSILRIQQVVRGDSAAYFCASSPPLPGGPEAFFGQGTRLTVV.

The chain uses TRBV7-9 and TRBJ1-1; no clear D. The CDR3 extends over 13 amino acids. V gave up 1 base and J gave up 1 base, with 4 bases separating them. Germline V lookup: CDR1 SEHNR, CDR2 FQNEAQ (reference sequence). CDR3 loop: CASSLEQNTEAFF. CDR3 nucleotides: TGTGCCAGCAGCTTAGAACAGAACACTGAAGCTTTCTTT.

By share, this clone counts as large. This chain connects TRBV11-3 to TRBJ2-1; the D gene is possibly TRBD2 (5 bases). Germline values: CDR1 SGHNT, CDR2 YENEEA. This CDR3 has 14 amino acids. Trimming took 5 bases from V and 5 from J, leaving 13 bases between them. The CDR3 DNA follows: TGTGCCAGCAGCCCGACTATATTCGACAATGAGCAGTTCTTC. It translates to CASSPTIFDNEQFF. The whole variable domain, remainder taken from reference TRBV11-3 and TRBJ2-1, is EAGVVQSPRYKIIEKKQPVAFWCNPISGHNTLYWYLQNLGQGPELLIRYENEEAVDDSQLPKDRFSAERLKGVDSTLKIQPAELGDSAVYLCASSPTIFDNEQFFGPGTRLTVL.

V and J are TRBV27 and TRBJ1-1, with a weak D call TRBD1 (6 bases). Trimming shortened V by 5 bases and J by 7 bases, and 14 bases separated the two germline ends. Germline V gene lookup returns CDR1 MNHEY and CDR2 SMNVEV (reference sequence). The CDR3 totals 13 residues. CDR3 coding DNA: TGTGCCAGCAGTCTACAGGGTTTGAGTGAAGCTTTCTTT. The encoded protein is CASSLQGLSEAFF.

V and J are TRBV7-2 and TRBJ2-7; D not resolved. The V end was cut by 5 bases, the J end by 0 bases, with 5 bases between. The CDR3 runs to 12 residues. Germline values: CDR1 SGHTA, CDR2 FQGNSA. In DNA form, the CDR3 reads TGTGCCAGCAGCCCCAGCTCCTACGAGCAGTACTTC. Protein sequence: CASSPSSYEQYF.

The J gene is TRBJ1-6, the V gene TRBV13; D not certain. Trimming removed 0 bases at V and 9 bases at J, with 9 bases between. This CDR3 comprises 14 residues. CDR1 and CDR2 from the germline V gene are PRHDT and FYEKMQ (reference sequence). CDR3 nucleotides: TGTGCCAGCAGCTTAGGGGGAGAGGGTTCACCCCTCCACTTT. Protein: CASSLGGEGSPLHF.

This rearrangement joins TRBV27 to TRBJ2-7; no reliable D call. The CDR3 runs 14 residues. Trimming stripped 3 bases from V and 3 bases from J, with 12 bases between. Germline V gives CDR1 MNHEY, CDR2 SMNVEV (reference sequence). Here the CDR3 DNA reads TGTGCCAGCAGTTTGGGTGGGAAGGTCTACGAGCAGTACTTC. Amino acid sequence: CASSLGGKVYEQYF.

The chain uses TRBV6-1 and TRBJ1-2; TRBD1 matches 7 bases. The CDR3 runs 13 residues. Germline CDR1 and CDR2: MNHNS and SASEGT. V shed 6 bases and J 4 bases; nucleotides not matched to a gene: 5. CDR3 DNA: TGTGCCAGCAGCCGCGGACAGGCCTATGGCTACACCTTC. This codes for CASSRGQAYGYTF.

The chain couples TRBV7-9 to TRBJ2-7; either TRBD1 or TRBD2 may fit D (6 bases each). Trimming removed 5 bases at V and 3 bases at J, with 14 bases between. Per the germline V gene, CDR1 is SEHNR and CDR2 is FQNEAQ (reference sequence). The CDR3 loop spans 14 amino acids. In nucleotides, the CDR3 is TGTGCCAGCAGCCTAGGGAAGGGGGGCTACGAGCAGTACTTC. It codes for CASSLGKGGYEQYF.

This chain links TRBV12-5 with TRBJ1-2, with D unresolved. Germline V gene data show CDR1 as LGHNT and CDR2 as FRNRAP. V gave up 5 bases and J gave up 6 bases, with 16 bases separating them. This CDR3 spans 14 amino acids. The CDR3 DNA reads TGTGCTAGTGGTCCTCGGACGGGGTTCGATGGCTACACCTTC. It codes for CASGPRTGFDGYTF.